Following are 26 T cell receptor beta chains from one sample sequenced in a study of OX40 agonist ivuxolimab in advanced cancers. Preparation of the library involved the immunoSEQ multiplex PCR assay. Sourced from immuneACCESS, this table was stored by TCRdb with only in-frame sequences that have V and J called. A share of the clones is absent; for the studies checked, an unresolved V gene accounts for under half, and the remainder has no known explanation. Counted in this sample were about 64,000 clones; 75% to 85% of them appeared once. The ten largest account for 1.2% of the sample. This specimen consisted of CD4+ or CD8+ T cells sorted from blood, obtained in a trial of the OX40 agonist ivuxolimab. The origin of the receptors is an adult with an advanced solid tumor such as melanoma, head and neck, liver or kidney cancer.

This chain links TRBV2 with TRBJ2-5, with D unresolved. Germline loops: CDR1 SNHLY, CDR2 FYNNEI. The CDR3 has 15 amino acids. Trimming shortened V by 5 bases and J by 1 base, and 14 bases separated the two germline ends. For the CDR3, the DNA is TGTGCCAGCAGTACGACAAGGGCGGCCCAAGAGACCCAGTACTTC. This gives the protein CASSTTRAAQETQYF.

The rearrangement joins TRBV30 to TRBJ1-1; D is undetermined. Germline assignment: CDR1 GTSNPN and CDR2 SVGIG (reference sequence). V was shortened by 5 bases and J by 0 bases, with 7 bases between the two germline ends. CDR3 length: 12 residues. This CDR3 is CAWASMNTEAFF. CDR3 nucleotide sequence: TGTGCCTGGGCGTCCATGAACACTGAAGCTTTCTTT.

The rearrangement uses TRBV4-2 and TRBJ2-3; 7 nucleotides align to TRBD1. J lost 5 bases, V lost 4 bases, and 9 bases had no gene match. From germline, CDR1 is LGHNA and CDR2 YNFKEQ. CDR3 length: 15 amino acids. The CDR3 region has the DNA TGTGCCAGCAGCCCCCGTGAGGGGGCCCAAGATACGCAGTATTTT. Its protein is CASSPREGAQDTQYF.

This chain joins TRBV7-2 and TRBJ2-7, with TRBD1 matching 7 bases. V trimming: 5 bases; J trimming: 0 bases; junction bases outside the gene matches: 4. CDR1 and CDR2 (germline): SGHTA, FQGNSA. This CDR3 comprises 14 residues. The CDR3 coding sequence is TGTGCCAGCAGCCCCGGGACAGTCTCCTACGAGCAGTACTTC. Its translation is CASSPGTVSYEQYF.

The chain is built from TRBV5-5 and TRBJ2-3; TRBD2 matches at 7 bases. CDR1 SGHKS and CDR2 YYEKEE come from the germline V gene (reference sequence). The CDR3 covers 16 residues. Losses at the gene ends were 3 bases for V and 3 bases for J; bases not matched to a gene: 10. The CDR3 loop is CASSWEGEWGTDTQYF. DNA of the CDR3: TGTGCCAGCAGCTGGGAGGGAGAATGGGGAACAGATACGCAGTATTTT.

The chain has TRBV5-8 and TRBJ2-1; TRBD1 matches 9 bases. The CDR3 runs to 15 residues. Germline-derived CDR1 and CDR2 are SGHTS and YDEGEE. V trimming: 4 bases; J trimming: 1 base; junction bases outside the gene matches: 3. CDR3 amino acids: CASSEGQGSYNEQFF. CDR3 nucleotides: TGTGCCAGCAGCGAAGGACAGGGGTCCTACAATGAGCAGTTCTTC. Full variable domain (missing parts from reference TRBV5-8 and TRBJ2-1): EAGVTQSPTHLIKTRGQQATLRCSPISGHTSVYWYQQALGLGLQFLLWYDEGEERNRGNFPPRFSGRQFPNYSSELNVNALELEDSALYLCASSEGQGSYNEQFFGPGTRLTVL.

The chain uses TRBV2 and TRBJ2-3, with D perhaps TRBD1 or TRBD2 (5 bases each). V dropped 4 bases and J dropped 0 bases, with 14 bases sitting between them. Germline CDR1 is SNHLY and CDR2 is FYNNEI. CDR3 length: 16 residues. The CDR3 reads CASSASRGVSTDTQYF. CDR3 coding DNA: TGTGCCAGCAGTGCTTCCCGGGGCGTCAGCACAGATACGCAGTATTTT.

The gene calls are TRBV9 and TRBJ1-1; 8 bases are shared with TRBD1. CDR3 size: 14 residues. J gave up 0 bases and V 4 bases, and 2 bases lay outside the gene matches. Germline loops: CDR1 SGDLS, CDR2 YYNGEE. The CDR3 sequence: CASSRGQVNTEAFF. The CDR3 DNA is TGTGCCAGCAGCAGGGGACAGGTGAACACTGAAGCTTTCTTT.

The chain recombines TRBV9 with TRBJ2-7; D unclear. The CDR3 runs 13 residues. The germline V and J ends were trimmed by 0 bases and 3 bases, with 7 bases remaining between them. From germline, CDR1 is SGDLS and CDR2 YYNGEE. The CDR3 sequence is CASSVGGNYEQYF. In DNA form, the CDR3 reads TGTGCCAGCAGCGTAGGCGGCAACTACGAGCAGTACTTC.

The sample holds one count of this clone. The J gene is TRBJ2-5, the V gene TRBV11-1, with a weak D call TRBD2 (5 bases). This CDR3 contains 15 residues. The germline V gene encodes CDR1 SGHAT and CDR2 FQDESV (reference sequence). Trimming pared 7 bases from V and 0 bases from J, leaving 15 bases between. The chain's CDR3 is CASTTRGLYQETQYF. Written as DNA, the CDR3 is TGTGCCAGCACCACCAGAGGACTGTACCAAGAGACCCAGTACTTC.

V and J are TRBV30 and TRBJ2-3; possible D gene TRBD2, 7 bases. The CDR3 is made up of 14 amino acids. Germline V gives CDR1 GTSNPN, CDR2 SVGIG (reference sequence). Trimming took off 2 bases at V and 5 bases at J, with 14 bases between the two ends. CDR3 sequence (DNA): TGTGCCTGGAGTCCTGGGGGGGCACGAGATACGCAGTATTTT. The encoded protein is CAWSPGGARDTQYF.

This clone was recorded once. The V gene is TRBV6-5, the J gene TRBJ2-7; tentative D call: TRBD2 (6 bases). The CDR3 length is 14 residues. The V end lost 4 bases, the J end lost 2 bases, and 12 bases lay between the germline ends. Germline V gene sequence: CDR1 MNHEY, CDR2 SVGAGI. The CDR3 spells CASSSTGGAYEQYF. The CDR3 nucleotides read TGTGCCAGCAGTTCCACCGGGGGAGCCTACGAGCAGTACTTC.

V usage is TRBV2 and J usage is TRBJ2-7; 7 bases fit TRBD1. After removal of 7 bases from V and 2 bases from J, the junction contained 5 bases not matched to a gene. From germline, CDR1 is SNHLY and CDR2 FYNNEI. The CDR3 runs to 13 residues. CDR3 nucleotides: TGTGCCAGCATCCTCGGACAGGCCTACGAGCAGTACTTC. This translates into CASILGQAYEQYF.

The chain carries TRBV7-2 and TRBJ1-2, with D possibly TRBD1 on 5 matching bases. CDR1 and CDR2 from the germline V gene are SGHTA and FQGNSA. Trimming removed 1 base from V and 8 bases from J, with 11 bases in between. The CDR3 extends over 13 amino acids. In DNA, the CDR3 is TGTGCCAGCAGCTTAGGGGGGAGCGTAGGCTACACCTTC. As protein: CASSLGGSVGYTF.

The chain employs TRBV10-2 and TRBJ2-1; 9 bases map to TRBD1. The CDR3 is made up of 18 amino acids. CDR1 and CDR2 (germline): WSHSY, SAAADI. Unmatched junction bases numbered 19, after V lost 6 bases and J lost 7 bases. In DNA form, the CDR3 reads TGCGCCAGCAGCGCCGGGACAGGGTTGACCAGCTCGCGGAATGAGCAGTTCTTC. Residues: CASSAGTGLTSSRNEQFF.

This clone was seen a few times. This rearrangement joins TRBV19 to TRBJ1-5, with a tentative D call TRBD1 (5 bases). This CDR3 has 15 amino acids. V lost 3 bases and J 2 bases, leaving 11 bases between the germline ends. Germline loops: CDR1 LNHDA, CDR2 SQIVND (reference sequence). The CDR3 DNA reads as TGTGCCAGTAGTATTACGGGGGTCGGCAATCAGCCCCAGCATTTT. It is translated as CASSITGVGNQPQHF.

The V and J genes are TRBV5-1 and TRBJ2-3; D not certain. Germline V gives CDR1 SGHRS, CDR2 YFSETQ. V lost 0 bases, J lost 2 bases, and 4 bases lay in between. This CDR3 spans 13 amino acids. The CDR3: CASSLANTDTQYF. As DNA, the CDR3 is TGCGCCAGCAGCTTGGCCAACACAGATACGCAGTATTTT.

The gene calls are TRBV5-4 and TRBJ1-4; TRBD1 is a possible D gene (5 bases). The ends were cut back, 4 bases at V and 12 bases at J, with 22 bases in the middle. The CDR3 consists of 15 residues. Germline-derived CDR1 and CDR2 are SGHNT and YYREEE (reference sequence). CDR3 region: CASSPGPSRTDQLFF. The CDR3 coding sequence is TGTGCCAGCAGCCCGGGGCCTTCGCGCACTGATCAACTGTTTTTT.

The chain couples TRBV5-1 to TRBJ1-1; possible D gene TRBD1, 5 bases. The CDR3 totals 15 residues. V was pared by 4 bases and J by 0 bases, with 13 bases between. Germline loops: CDR1 SGHRS, CDR2 YFSETQ. This chain's CDR3 is CASSPGGEMNTEAFF. For the CDR3, the DNA is TGCGCCAGCAGCCCCGGAGGGGAGATGAACACTGAAGCTTTCTTT.

The chain joins TRBV6-5 to TRBJ2-7, with a possible D match to TRBD1 (6 bases). CDR1 is MNHEY, CDR2 SVGAGI, per germline. The CDR3 length is 11 residues. The germline V and J ends were trimmed by 7 bases and 12 bases, with 16 bases remaining between them. CDR3 residues: CASNRQALWYF. CDR3 DNA: TGTGCCAGCAATAGACAGGCCCTATGGTACTTC.

The V call is TRBV6-5, the J call TRBJ2-7; 8 bases are shared with TRBD2. CDR1 and CDR2 (germline): MNHEY, SVGAGI. This CDR3 region has 14 residues. V was pared by 5 bases and J by 5 bases, with 8 bases of the junction left unmatched. CDR3 sequence (DNA): TGTGCCAGCAGTGGCATCGGGGGGGCCCACGAGCAGTACTTC. Translation: CASSGIGGAHEQYF.

This chain joins TRBV4-1 and TRBJ2-3, with TRBD2 matching 7 bases. The CDR3 runs to 16 residues. With 2 bases clipped from V and 2 bases from J, the junction kept 7 bases outside the gene matches. Germline loops: CDR1 MGHRA, CDR2 YSYEKL. For the CDR3, the DNA is TGCGCCAGCAGCCAAATACGACTAGCTCCCACAGATACGCAGTATTTT. Protein product: CASSQIRLAPTDTQYF.

The chain couples TRBV5-1 to TRBJ1-5; weak D call: TRBD1 (5 bases). The CDR3 spans 13 residues. Germline CDR1 is SGHRS and CDR2 is YFSETQ. V shed 4 bases and J shed 7 bases, with 12 bases lying between them. CDR3 sequence: CASSVDIMQPQHF. CDR3 in DNA: TGCGCCAGCAGCGTGGACATTATGCAGCCCCAGCATTTT.

The chain combines TRBV6-1 with TRBJ1-1, with 8 positions matching TRBD1. Germline assignment: CDR1 MNHNS and CDR2 SASEGT. The CDR3 runs to 14 residues. V was pared by 8 bases and J by 5 bases, with 10 bases of the junction left unmatched. As DNA, the CDR3 is TGTGCCAGCTCACCGGACAGGGTTTCTACTGAAGCTTTCTTT. This gives the protein CASSPDRVSTEAFF.

The chain uses TRBV29-1 and TRBJ2-7; 9 bases agree with TRBD1. Germline V lookup: CDR1 SQVTM, CDR2 ANQGSEA. V lost 3 bases and J lost 2; bases outside the gene matches: 5. The CDR3 runs 14 residues. DNA of the CDR3: TGCAGCGTTGACTCCGGGACAGGGACCTACGAGCAGTACTTC. Translation gives CSVDSGTGTYEQYF.

There are many counts of this clone. The chain joins TRBV6-1 to TRBJ1-2; no reliable D call. CDR3 length: 13 amino acids. With 3 bases removed from V and 0 bases from J, the gap between germline ends came to 5 bases. Per the germline V gene, CDR1 is MNHNS and CDR2 is SASEGT. DNA of the CDR3: TGTGCCAGCAGTGACACTCCTAACTATGGCTACACCTTC. Translation: CASSDTPNYGYTF.